The entry that follows covers one TCR beta chain sequence. A second PCR, run for roughly 7 to 12 cycles, used a sample-barcoded 5' primer plus a J-beta primer mix. A single record per CDR3 protein comes from TCRdb applying MiXCR to the 5' RACE reads. Counted here are roughly 700,000 distinct CDR3 sequences, approximately 50% occurring once; the ten biggest clones make up approximately 32%. These data belong to a study of blood T cells in healthy people across ages. This receptor was taken from a woman in her sixties in good health. The sequencing input was blood.

The CDR3 coding sequence is TGTGCCATCAGTGACTTCGGACAGGGTGCCACCGGGGAGCTGTTTTTT. It yields the protein CAISDFGQGATGELFF. The V and J genes are TRBV10-3 and TRBJ2-2; 8 nucleotides agree with TRBD1. The CDR3 is 16 amino acids. The ends lost 3 bases at V and 4 bases at J; junction bases unmatched: 7. CDR1 is ENHRY, CDR2 SYGVKD, per germline.